What follows are 31 T cell receptor beta chains derived from one specimen sequenced in a study of T cell responses to AZD1222 COVID-19 vaccine. TCRdb's table, derived via immunoSEQ multiplex PCR, lists solely in-frame clones and lacks some. Of tens of thousands of clones listed, just under 90% are singletons. The input for sequencing was peripheral blood, taken on day 0 of MenACWY control vaccination. The source of these receptors is an adult in good health.

As regards this clone: Other DNA sequences from this sample encode an identical CDR3 as well. The chain couples TRBV3-1 (or the pseudogene TRBV3-2) to TRBJ2-7; D may correspond to TRBD1 or TRBD2 (6 bases each). Trimming cost V 4 bases and J 5 bases, with 36 bases left between them. The CDR3 consists of 21 residues. Germline V gives CDR1 LGHDT, CDR2 YNNKEL (reference sequence). CDR3 in DNA: TGTGCCAGCAGCCCTTTACGAGGGGGGTATCAGGGTCCGGTCGAGAGGCACGAGCAGTACTTC. It specifies CASSPLRGGYQGPVERHEQYF.

This chain links TRBV6-2 or TRBV6-3 with TRBJ2-3; D not certain. CDR3 length: 12 amino acids. Germline-derived CDR1 and CDR2 are MNHEY and SVGEGT. The V end was cut by 4 bases, the J end by 4 bases, with 6 bases between. The CDR3 nucleotides read TGTGCCAGCAGTTCTTCCCCAGATACGCAGTATTTT. It encodes CASSSSPDTQYF.

The chain has TRBV12-3 or TRBV12-4 and TRBJ1-5; tentative D call: TRBD1 (6 bases). This CDR3 contains 12 residues. V was shortened by 6 bases and J by 6 bases, with 9 bases between the two germline ends. The CDR3 loop is CASRPDSQPQHF. The DNA for the CDR3 is TGTGCCAGCAGGCCGGACAGTCAGCCCCAGCATTTT.

The V call is TRBV7-2, the J call TRBJ2-1; 10 bases match TRBD1. The CDR3 runs to 16 residues. CDR1 is SGHTA and CDR2 is FQGNSA in the germline V gene. J lost 4 bases, V lost 4 bases, and 7 bases had no gene match. The CDR3 loop reads CASSSTGTGVYNEQFF. The CDR3 DNA is TGTGCCAGCAGCTCCACCGGGACAGGGGTATACAATGAGCAGTTCTTC. Full variable domain (missing parts from reference TRBV7-2 and TRBJ2-1): GAGVSQSPSNKVTEKGKDVELRCDPISGHTALYWYRQSLGQGLEFLIYFQGNSAPDKSGLPSDRFSAERTGGSVSTLTIQRTQQEDSAVYLCASSSTGTGVYNEQFFGPGTRLTVL.

This chain links TRBV4-3 with TRBJ2-7, with D perhaps TRBD1 or TRBD2 (5 bases each). The CDR3 contains 16 residues. V lost 0 bases and J lost 3, with 15 bases in between. Germline V CDR1 and CDR2: LGHNA, YSLEER. This CDR3 reads CASSQDRDGTVYEQYF. The CDR3, as DNA: TGCGCCAGCAGCCAAGATCGGGACGGCACAGTCTACGAGCAGTACTTC.

The chain has TRBV5-1 and TRBJ2-1, with TRBD1 identical over 12 bases. The germline V gene encodes CDR1 SGHRS and CDR2 YFSETQ. There are 18 residues in the CDR3. The junction had 13 bases not matched to a gene; V was cut back by 4 bases and J by 5 bases. CDR3 nucleotide sequence: TGCGCCAGCAGCCCAACTCCGGGACAGGGGGCAACACACAATGAGCAGTTCTTC. It yields the protein CASSPTPGQGATHNEQFF. The full variable domain, completed using reference TRBV5-1 and TRBJ2-1, is KAGVTQTPRYLIKTRGQQVTLSCSPISGHRSVSWYQQTPGQGLQFLFEYFSETQRNKGNFPGRFSGRQFSNSRSEMNVSTLELGDSALYLCASSPTPGQGATHNEQFFGPGTRLTVL.

This sequence joins TRBV5-6 and TRBJ2-2; no definite D call. CDR1 and CDR2 from the germline V gene are SGHDT and YYEEEE. V gave up 8 bases and J gave up 6 bases, with 8 bases separating them. CDR3 size: 11 residues. This CDR3 is CASYRPGELFF. The CDR3 nucleotides read TGTGCCAGTTACCGCCCCGGGGAGCTGTTTTTT. Complete variable domain (other parts from reference TRBV5-6 and TRBJ2-2): DAGVTQSPTHLIKTRGQQVTLRCSPKSGHDTVSWYQQALGQGPQFIFQYYEEEERQRGNFPDRFSGHQFPNYSSELNVNALLLGDSALYLCASYRPGELFFGEGSRLTVL.

The V and J genes are TRBV15 and TRBJ2-5; 12 bases match TRBD2. CDR1 is LNHNV and CDR2 is YYDKDF in the germline V gene (reference sequence). Losses at the gene ends were 1 base for V and 4 bases for J; bases not matched to a gene: 1. This CDR3 contains 15 residues. The CDR3 region has the DNA TGTGCCACCAGCAGAGCTAGCGGGGGGGCAGAGACCCAGTACTTC. Protein: CATSRASGGAETQYF. The full variable domain, its missing parts supplied by reference TRBV15 and TRBJ2-5, is DAMVIQNPRYQVTQFGKPVTLSCSQTLNHNVMYWYQQKSSQAPKLLFHYYDKDFNNEADTPDNFQSRRPNTSFCFLDIRSPGLGDTAMYLCATSRASGGAETQYFGPGTRLLVL.

CDR3 bases: TGCGCCAGCAGCCAAGAGTACGTACTTAACACCGGGGAGCTGTTTTTT. This sequence encodes CASSQEYVLNTGELFF. The chain has TRBV4-1 and TRBJ2-2; no clear D. The ends were cut back, 0 bases at V and 2 bases at J, with 10 bases in the middle. This CDR3 spans 16 amino acids. Germline CDR1 reads MGHRA; CDR2 reads YSYEKL.

This chain joins TRBV7-9 and TRBJ1-2; TRBD1 agrees at 7 bases. The germline CDR1 and CDR2 sequences are SEHNR and FQNEAQ (reference sequence). This CDR3 is built from 12 residues. Trimming at V came to 5 bases and at J to 5 bases, leaving 2 bases not matched to a gene. In DNA form, the CDR3 reads TGTGCCAGCAGCCCGACAGGGTATGGCTACACCTTC. This gives the protein CASSPTGYGYTF. Variable domain in full (rest from reference TRBV7-9 and TRBJ1-2): DTGVSQNPRHKITKRGQNVTFRCDPISEHNRLYWYRQTLGQGPEFLTYFQNEAQLEKSRLLSDRFSAERPKGSFSTLEIQRTEQGDSAMYLCASSPTGYGYTFGSGTRLTVV.

The V and J genes are TRBV18 and TRBJ1-3; a possible D gene is TRBD1 (5 bases). There are 15 residues in the CDR3. The V end was cut by 8 bases, the J end by 0 bases, with 14 bases between. CDR1 and CDR2 (germline): KGHSH, LQKENI. The CDR3 nucleotides read TGTGCCAGCGTCCGGGGACCAATCTCTGGAAACACCATATATTTT. Translated: CASVRGPISGNTIYF.

This chain links TRBV2 with TRBJ2-1; 8 nucleotides agree with TRBD2. V lost 5 bases and J lost 5; bases outside the gene matches: 11. The CDR3 runs 16 residues. Per germline, CDR1 SNHLY and CDR2 FYNNEI. CDR3: CASSWGERGHHNEQFF. CDR3 DNA sequence: TGTGCCAGCAGTTGGGGGGAGCGGGGGCACCACAATGAGCAGTTCTTC.

The rearrangement links TRBV3-1 (or the pseudogene TRBV3-2) to TRBJ1-2, with D unclear. V dropped 4 bases and J dropped 10 bases, with 7 bases sitting between them. The CDR3 runs 10 residues. Germline-derived CDR1 and CDR2 are LGHDT and YNNKEL (reference sequence). The DNA of the CDR3 is TGTGCCAGCAGCCGCGGATACTACACCTTC. This encodes CASSRGYYTF.

This chain uses TRBV6-2 or TRBV6-3 with TRBJ2-3, with D perhaps TRBD1 or TRBD2 (6 bases each). The CDR3 loop spans 14 amino acids. V dropped 6 bases and J dropped 4 bases, with 14 bases sitting between them. Germline V gene lookup returns CDR1 MNHEY and CDR2 SVGEGT. The CDR3 DNA sequence: TGTGCCAGCAGCCTGGGGGGCCTCCCAGATACGCAGTATTTT. It is translated as CASSLGGLPDTQYF.

This chain links TRBV4-2 with TRBJ2-7, with 7 nucleotides matching TRBD1. This CDR3 has 15 amino acids. Losses at the gene ends were 4 bases for V and 2 bases for J; bases not matched to a gene: 8. CDR1 is LGHNA and CDR2 is YNFKEQ in the germline V gene. CDR3 DNA: TGTGCCAGCAGCCGAACCGGGACAGCGACCTACGAGCAGTACTTC. This sequence encodes CASSRTGTATYEQYF.

This chain connects TRBV5-6 to TRBJ1-4, with 8 positions matching TRBD1. J lost 4 bases, V lost 7 bases, and 6 bases had no gene match. The germline gives CDR1 SGHDT, CDR2 YYEEEE. This CDR3 is 14 amino acids long. For the CDR3, the DNA is TGTGCCAGCGGGACAGGCTCCAATAATGAAAAACTGTTTTTT. It translates to CASGTGSNNEKLFF.

V gene TRBV5-5 combines with J gene TRBJ2-2, with unresolved D. CDR1 is SGHKS and CDR2 is YYEKEE in the germline V gene (reference sequence). CDR3 length: 15 amino acids. V was cut by 0 bases and J by 0 bases, with 6 bases left in between. The CDR3 DNA reads TGTGCCAGCAGCTTGGGCGGAACGAACACCGGGGAGCTGTTTTTT. It translates to CASSLGGTNTGELFF.

This chain links TRBV29-1 with TRBJ1-2; 9 bases are a match to TRBD1. Trimming at V came to 1 base and at J to 13 bases, leaving 13 bases not matched to a gene. The CDR3 covers 14 residues. The germline CDR1 and CDR2 sequences are SQVTM and ANQGSEA. This chain's CDR3 is CSVEATGTGSRCTF. CDR3 in DNA: TGCAGCGTTGAAGCGACCGGGACAGGGAGTCGTTGCACCTTC.

The V and J genes are TRBV30 and TRBJ1-1; D might be TRBD1 (5 bases). The CDR3 extends over 12 amino acids. V gave up 3 bases and J gave up 4 bases, with 9 bases separating them. CDR1 is GTSNPN, CDR2 SVGIG, per germline (reference sequence). The CDR3 nucleotides read TGTGCCTGGAGCATGGGGGTCACTGAAGCTTTCTTT. Its translation is CAWSMGVTEAFF. Combining the CDR3 with reference TRBV30 and TRBJ1-1 gives the whole variable domain SQTIHQWPATLVQPVGSPLSLECTVEGTSNPNLYWYRQAAGRGLQLLFYSVGIGQISSEVPQNLSASRPQDRQFILSSKKLLLSDSGFYLCAWSMGVTEAFFGQGTRLTVV.

This chain connects TRBV10-1 to TRBJ2-5; the match to TRBD1 covers 8 bases. CDR3 size: 13 residues. Germline loops: CDR1 WNHNN, CDR2 SYGVQD (reference sequence). V gave up 10 bases and J gave up 1 base; unmatched junction bases: 5. The CDR3 sequence is CAIAQGAQETQYF. The CDR3 DNA sequence: TGCGCCATTGCTCAGGGGGCCCAAGAGACCCAGTACTTC.

This clone was recorded once. The gene calls are TRBV7-3 and TRBJ2-1; TRBD2 aligns across 10 bases. Unmatched junction bases numbered 4, after V lost 4 bases and J lost 7 bases. Germline V gene sequence: CDR1 SGHTA, CDR2 FQGTGA. The CDR3 runs 14 residues. The CDR3 coding sequence is TGTGCCAGCAGCTCCACTAGCGGGGTTAATGAGCAGTTCTTC. This encodes CASSSTSGVNEQFF.

The chain links TRBV6-2 or TRBV6-3 to TRBJ2-2, with D possibly being TRBD2 (5 bases). Trimming cost V 0 bases and J 2 bases, with 13 bases left between them. Germline CDR1 reads MNHEY; CDR2 reads SVGEGT. The CDR3 is 17 residues long. The CDR3 bases are TGTGCCAGCAGTTACTCGATTCGGGGTACAAACACCGGGGAGCTGTTTTTT. Amino acids: CASSYSIRGTNTGELFF.

This chain uses TRBV25-1 with TRBJ1-4; weak D call: TRBD1 (5 bases). V lost 4 bases and J lost 6, with 15 bases in between. The CDR3 is 15 amino acids. From germline, CDR1 is MGHDK and CDR2 SYGVNS. The CDR3 is CASSGSGTGHEKLFF. The CDR3 DNA reads as TGTGCCAGCAGTGGGTCCGGGACGGGGCATGAAAAACTGTTTTTT.

The chain combines TRBV30 with TRBJ2-1; no clear D gene. Deletions cut 5 bases from V and 0 bases from J, with 8 bases between. CDR3 length: 13 residues. CDR1 and CDR2 (germline): GTSNPN, SVGIG (reference sequence). In nucleotides, the CDR3 is TGTGCCTGGGGCAAAAGCTCCTACAATGAGCAGTTCTTC. Its translation is CAWGKSSYNEQFF.

The V call is TRBV11-2, the J call TRBJ2-7; TRBD1 aligns across 9 bases. Germline assignment: CDR1 SGHAT and CDR2 FQNNGV. V gave up 5 bases and J gave up 3 bases; unmatched junction bases: 8. This CDR3 comprises 15 residues. The CDR3 nucleotides are TGTGCCAGCAGCCCTCAGGGACAGGGAAGCTACGAGCAGTACTTC. This translates into CASSPQGQGSYEQYF.

This chain uses TRBV18 with TRBJ1-2; perhaps TRBD1 as D (5 bases). The CDR3 runs 15 residues. Trimming removed 2 bases at V and 2 bases at J, with 12 bases between. Germline V gene sequence: CDR1 KGHSH, CDR2 LQKENI. CDR3 loop: CASSPFPGQNYGYTF. In DNA form, the CDR3 reads TGTGCCAGCTCACCATTTCCAGGACAAAACTATGGCTACACCTTC.

The chain has TRBV7-2 and TRBJ1-1; D call uncertain. CDR3 length: 16 residues. Trimming shortened V by 1 base and J by 4 bases, and 16 bases separated the two germline ends. Germline assignment: CDR1 SGHTA and CDR2 FQGNSA. The CDR3 nucleotides read TGTGCCAGCAGCTTAGGCTCCGGATGGTACGGCACTGAAGCTTTCTTT. It codes for CASSLGSGWYGTEAFF.

This chain joins TRBV6-5 and TRBJ1-2; 8 nucleotides agree with TRBD1. The CDR3 has 13 amino acids. Germline V lookup: CDR1 MNHEY, CDR2 SVGAGI. Trimming cost V 9 bases and J 5 bases; bases outside gene matches: 8. CDR3 sequence reads: CASMDRDIYGYTF. The CDR3 nucleotides are TGTGCCAGTATGGACAGGGATATTTATGGCTACACCTTC.

V and J are TRBV11-3 and TRBJ2-7; a possible D gene is TRBD1 (5 bases). Germline V gene data show CDR1 as SGHNT and CDR2 as YENEEA. The CDR3 is made up of 12 amino acids. V shed 1 base and J shed 6 bases, with 7 bases lying between them. CDR3 sequence reads: CASSLAGFEQYF. The CDR3 nucleotides are TGTGCCAGCAGCTTAGCAGGGTTCGAGCAGTACTTC.

The J gene is TRBJ2-2, the V gene TRBV19; 7 nucleotides line up with TRBD1. There are 14 residues in the CDR3. Germline V lookup: CDR1 LNHDA, CDR2 SQIVND (reference sequence). The junction had 11 bases not matched to a gene; V was cut back by 10 bases and J by 6 bases. DNA of the CDR3: TGTGCCACCCTAGCCAGGGGGTCATCCGGGGAGCTGTTTTTT. Amino acids: CATLARGSSGELFF.

In this sample, this clone turned up once. V usage is TRBV6-5 and J usage is TRBJ2-5; possible D gene TRBD1, 6 bases. The CDR3 spans 14 residues. Looked up from germline, CDR1 is MNHEY and CDR2 is SVGAGI. The V gene lost 2 bases and the J gene lost 5 bases, with 12 bases spanning the gap. This CDR3 is CASSYRQVRETQYF. In DNA, the CDR3 is TGTGCCAGCAGTTACCGACAGGTGAGGGAGACCCAGTACTTC.